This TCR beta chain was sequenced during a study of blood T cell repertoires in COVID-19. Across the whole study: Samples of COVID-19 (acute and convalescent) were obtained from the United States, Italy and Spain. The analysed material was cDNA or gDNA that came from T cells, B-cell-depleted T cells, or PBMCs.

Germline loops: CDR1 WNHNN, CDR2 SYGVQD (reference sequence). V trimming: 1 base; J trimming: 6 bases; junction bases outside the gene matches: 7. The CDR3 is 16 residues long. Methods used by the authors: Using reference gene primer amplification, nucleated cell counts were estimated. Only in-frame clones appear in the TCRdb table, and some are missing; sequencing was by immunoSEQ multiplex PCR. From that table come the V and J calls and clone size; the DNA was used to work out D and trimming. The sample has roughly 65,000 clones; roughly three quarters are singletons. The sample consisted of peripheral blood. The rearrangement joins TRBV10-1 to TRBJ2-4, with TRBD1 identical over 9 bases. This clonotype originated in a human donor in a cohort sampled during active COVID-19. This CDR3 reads CASSELPGQGGNIQYF. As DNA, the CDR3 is TGCGCCAGCAGTGAGTTACCGGGACAGGGTGGAAACATTCAGTACTTC.